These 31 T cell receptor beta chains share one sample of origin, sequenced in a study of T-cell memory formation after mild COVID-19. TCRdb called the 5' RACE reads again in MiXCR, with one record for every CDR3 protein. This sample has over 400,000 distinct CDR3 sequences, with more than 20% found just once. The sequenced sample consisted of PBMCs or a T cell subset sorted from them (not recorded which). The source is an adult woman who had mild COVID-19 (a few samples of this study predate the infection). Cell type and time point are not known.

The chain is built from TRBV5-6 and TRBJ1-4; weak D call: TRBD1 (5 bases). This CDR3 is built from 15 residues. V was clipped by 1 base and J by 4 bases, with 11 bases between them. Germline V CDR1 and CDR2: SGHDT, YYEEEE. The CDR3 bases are TGTGCCAGCAGCTTGAGACAGCTTGTTAATGAAAAACTGTTTTTT. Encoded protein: CASSLRQLVNEKLFF. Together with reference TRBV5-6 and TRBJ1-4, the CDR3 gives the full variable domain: DAGVTQSPTHLIKTRGQQVTLRCSPKSGHDTVSWYQQALGQGPQFIFQYYEEEERQRGNFPDRFSGHQFPNYSSELNVNALLLGDSALYLCASSLRQLVNEKLFFGSGTQLSVL.

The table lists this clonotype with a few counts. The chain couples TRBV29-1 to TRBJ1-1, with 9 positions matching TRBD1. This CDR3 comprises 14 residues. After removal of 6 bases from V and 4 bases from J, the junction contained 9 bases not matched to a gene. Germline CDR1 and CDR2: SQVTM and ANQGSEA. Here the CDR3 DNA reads TGCAGCGTCTTGGACAGGGGCCGAAGCACTGAAGCTTTCTTT. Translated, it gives CSVLDRGRSTEAFF.

CDR3 protein: CASSPDREPSDTQYF. As DNA, the CDR3 is TGCGCCAGCAGCCCGGACCGGGAGCCTTCAGATACGCAGTATTTT. The V call is TRBV5-1, the J call TRBJ2-3; perhaps TRBD2 as D (6 bases). Per germline, CDR1 SGHRS and CDR2 YFSETQ. V lost 4 bases and J 4 bases, leaving 16 bases between the germline ends. The CDR3 runs 15 residues.

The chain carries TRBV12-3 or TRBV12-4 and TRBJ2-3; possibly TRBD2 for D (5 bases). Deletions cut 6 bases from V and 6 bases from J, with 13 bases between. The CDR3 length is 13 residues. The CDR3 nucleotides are TGTGCCAGCAGGAGGAGCGGTGGGGATACGCAGTATTTT. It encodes CASRRSGGDTQYF.

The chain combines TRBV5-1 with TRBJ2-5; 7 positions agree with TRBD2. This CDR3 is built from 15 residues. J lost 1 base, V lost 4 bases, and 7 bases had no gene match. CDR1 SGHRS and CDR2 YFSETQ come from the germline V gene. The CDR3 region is CASSIPGTTQETQYF. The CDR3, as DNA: TGCGCCAGCAGCATTCCCGGGACTACCCAAGAGACCCAGTACTTC. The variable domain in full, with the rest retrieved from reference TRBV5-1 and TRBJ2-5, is KAGVTQTPRYLIKTRGQQVTLSCSPISGHRSVSWYQQTPGQGLQFLFEYFSETQRNKGNFPGRFSGRQFSNSRSEMNVSTLELGDSALYLCASSIPGTTQETQYFGPGTRLLVL.

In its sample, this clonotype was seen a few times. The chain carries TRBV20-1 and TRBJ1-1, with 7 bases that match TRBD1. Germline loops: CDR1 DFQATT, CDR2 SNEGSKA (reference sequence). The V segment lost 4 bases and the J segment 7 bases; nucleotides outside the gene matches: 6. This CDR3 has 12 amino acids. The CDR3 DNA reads TGCAGTGCTACCCCGGACAGGAGTGAAGCTTTCTTT. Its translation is CSATPDRSEAFF.

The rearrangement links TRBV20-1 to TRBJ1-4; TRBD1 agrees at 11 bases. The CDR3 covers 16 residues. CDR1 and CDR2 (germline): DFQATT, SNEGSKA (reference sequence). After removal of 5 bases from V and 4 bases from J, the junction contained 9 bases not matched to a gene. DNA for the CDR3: TGCAGTGCTCCTCGGACAGGGGGCTTTATTAATGAAAAACTGTTTTTT. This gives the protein CSAPRTGGFINEKLFF.

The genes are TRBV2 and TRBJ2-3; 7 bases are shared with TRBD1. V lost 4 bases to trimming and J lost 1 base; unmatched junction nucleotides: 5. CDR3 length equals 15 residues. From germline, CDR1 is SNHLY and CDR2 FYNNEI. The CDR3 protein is CASSASGTGTDTQYF. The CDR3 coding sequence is TGTGCCAGCAGTGCCTCCGGGACAGGCACAGATACGCAGTATTTT.

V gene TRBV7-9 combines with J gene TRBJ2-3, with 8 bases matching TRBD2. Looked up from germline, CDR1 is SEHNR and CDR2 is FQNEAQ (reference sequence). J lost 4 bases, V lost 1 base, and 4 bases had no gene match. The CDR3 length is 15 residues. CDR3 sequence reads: CASSLVGSGADTQYF. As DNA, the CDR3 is TGTGCCAGCAGCTTAGTGGGTAGCGGGGCAGATACGCAGTATTTT.

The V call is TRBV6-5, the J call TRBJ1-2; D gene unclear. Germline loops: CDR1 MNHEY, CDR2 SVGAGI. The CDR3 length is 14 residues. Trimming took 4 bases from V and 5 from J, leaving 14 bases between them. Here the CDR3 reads CASSSADLGYGYTF. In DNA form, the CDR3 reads TGTGCCAGCAGTTCGGCAGACCTAGGGTATGGCTACACCTTC.

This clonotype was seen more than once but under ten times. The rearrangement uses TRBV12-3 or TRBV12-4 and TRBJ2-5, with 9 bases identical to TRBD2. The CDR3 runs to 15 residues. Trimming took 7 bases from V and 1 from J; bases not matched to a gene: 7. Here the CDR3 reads CASTPGLAIQETQYF. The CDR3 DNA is TGTGCCAGCACCCCGGGACTAGCTATCCAAGAGACCCAGTACTTC.

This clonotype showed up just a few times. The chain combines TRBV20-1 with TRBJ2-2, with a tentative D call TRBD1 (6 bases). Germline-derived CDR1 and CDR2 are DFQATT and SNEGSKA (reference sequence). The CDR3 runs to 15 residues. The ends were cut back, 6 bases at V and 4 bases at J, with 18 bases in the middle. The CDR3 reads CSATSQGMITGELFF. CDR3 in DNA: TGCAGTGCCACATCACAGGGTATGATCACCGGGGAGCTGTTTTTT.

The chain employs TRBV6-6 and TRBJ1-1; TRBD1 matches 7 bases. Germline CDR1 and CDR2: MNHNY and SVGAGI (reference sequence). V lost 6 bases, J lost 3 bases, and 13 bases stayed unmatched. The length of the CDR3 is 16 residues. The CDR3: CASRPRDRVTDTEAFF. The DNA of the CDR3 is TGTGCCAGCAGACCCCGAGACAGGGTGACGGACACTGAAGCTTTCTTT.

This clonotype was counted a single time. The CDR3 bases are TGTGCCAGCAGAATTGGCGGGGGTGGCTACACCTTC. Translated: CASRIGGGGYTF. V is TRBV12-3 or TRBV12-4 and J is TRBJ1-2; possibly TRBD1 for D (5 bases). V was shortened by 6 bases and J by 7 bases, with 12 bases between the two germline ends. The CDR3 spans 12 residues.

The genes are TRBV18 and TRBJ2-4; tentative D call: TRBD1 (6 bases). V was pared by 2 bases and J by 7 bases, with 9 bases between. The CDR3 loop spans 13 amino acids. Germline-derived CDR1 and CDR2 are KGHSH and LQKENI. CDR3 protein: CASSPDRPNIQYF. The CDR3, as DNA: TGTGCCAGCTCACCAGACAGGCCTAACATTCAGTACTTC.

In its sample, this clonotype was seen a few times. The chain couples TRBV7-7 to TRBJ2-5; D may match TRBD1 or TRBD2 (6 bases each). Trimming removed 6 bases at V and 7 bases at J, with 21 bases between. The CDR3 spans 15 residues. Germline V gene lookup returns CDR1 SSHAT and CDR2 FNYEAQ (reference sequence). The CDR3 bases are TGTGCCAGCAGTCCCATATCAGGGGAGGCGCGGACCCAGTACTTC. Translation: CASSPISGEARTQYF.

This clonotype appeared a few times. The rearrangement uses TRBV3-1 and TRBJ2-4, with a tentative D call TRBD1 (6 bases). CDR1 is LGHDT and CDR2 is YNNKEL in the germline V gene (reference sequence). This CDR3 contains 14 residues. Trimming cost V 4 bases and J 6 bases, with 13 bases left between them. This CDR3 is CASSRGGTTNIQYF. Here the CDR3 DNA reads TGTGCCAGCAGCCGAGGTGGGACAACAAACATTCAGTACTTC.

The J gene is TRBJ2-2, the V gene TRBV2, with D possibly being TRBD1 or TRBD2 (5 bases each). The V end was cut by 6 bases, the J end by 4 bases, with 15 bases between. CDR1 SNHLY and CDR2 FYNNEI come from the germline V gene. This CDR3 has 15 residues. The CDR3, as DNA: TGTGCCAGCAGCCTGCGGTGGGACCGCACCGGGGAGCTGTTTTTT. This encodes CASSLRWDRTGELFF. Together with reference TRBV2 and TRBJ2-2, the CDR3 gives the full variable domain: EPEVTQTPSHQVTQMGQEVILRCVPISNHLYFYWYRQILGQKVEFLVSFYNNEISEKSEIFDDQFSVERPDGSNFTLKIRSTKLEDSAMYFCASSLRWDRTGELFFGEGSRLTVL.

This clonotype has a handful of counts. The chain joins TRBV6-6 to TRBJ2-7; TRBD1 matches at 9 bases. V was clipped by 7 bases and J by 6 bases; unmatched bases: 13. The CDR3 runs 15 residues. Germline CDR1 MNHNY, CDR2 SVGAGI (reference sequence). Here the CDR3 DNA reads TGTGCCAGCAACTGGGAGCCGGGACAGGGCTTCGAGCAGTACTTC. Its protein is CASNWEPGQGFEQYF.

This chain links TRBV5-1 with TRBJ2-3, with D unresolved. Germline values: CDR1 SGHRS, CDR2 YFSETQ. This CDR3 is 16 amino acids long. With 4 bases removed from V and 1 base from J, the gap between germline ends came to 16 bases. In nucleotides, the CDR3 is TGCGCCAGCAGCCCGGACGTCCCTCGGGGCACAGATACGCAGTATTTT. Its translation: CASSPDVPRGTDTQYF. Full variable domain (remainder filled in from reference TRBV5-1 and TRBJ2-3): KAGVTQTPRYLIKTRGQQVTLSCSPISGHRSVSWYQQTPGQGLQFLFEYFSETQRNKGNFPGRFSGRQFSNSRSEMNVSTLELGDSALYLCASSPDVPRGTDTQYFGPGTRLTVL.

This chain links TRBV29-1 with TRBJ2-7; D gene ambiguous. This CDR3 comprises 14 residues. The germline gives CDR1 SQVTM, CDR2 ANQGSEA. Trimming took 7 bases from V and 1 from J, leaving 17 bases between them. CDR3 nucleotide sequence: TGCAGCGCAACGGGCCGACCGGCGTCCTACGAGCAGTACTTC. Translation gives CSATGRPASYEQYF.

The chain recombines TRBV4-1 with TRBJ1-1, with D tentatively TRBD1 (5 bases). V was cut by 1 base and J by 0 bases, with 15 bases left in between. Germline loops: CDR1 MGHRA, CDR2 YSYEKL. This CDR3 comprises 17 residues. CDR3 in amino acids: CASSQGLGQGVNTEAFF. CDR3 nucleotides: TGCGCCAGCAGCCAAGGGTTGGGGCAGGGAGTGAACACTGAAGCTTTCTTT.

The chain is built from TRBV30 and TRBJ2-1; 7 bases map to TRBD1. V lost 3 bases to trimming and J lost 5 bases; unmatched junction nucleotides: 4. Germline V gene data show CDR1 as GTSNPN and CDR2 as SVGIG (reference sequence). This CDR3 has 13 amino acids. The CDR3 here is CAWRQGKNNEQFF. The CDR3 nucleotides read TGTGCCTGGAGACAGGGGAAAAACAATGAGCAGTTCTTC.

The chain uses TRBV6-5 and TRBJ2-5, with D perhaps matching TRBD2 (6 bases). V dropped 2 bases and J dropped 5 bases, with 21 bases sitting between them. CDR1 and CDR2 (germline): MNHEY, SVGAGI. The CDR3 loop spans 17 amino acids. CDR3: CASSYTTRRSGRETQYF. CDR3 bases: TGTGCCAGCAGTTACACCACACGCCGGTCAGGGAGGGAGACCCAGTACTTC.

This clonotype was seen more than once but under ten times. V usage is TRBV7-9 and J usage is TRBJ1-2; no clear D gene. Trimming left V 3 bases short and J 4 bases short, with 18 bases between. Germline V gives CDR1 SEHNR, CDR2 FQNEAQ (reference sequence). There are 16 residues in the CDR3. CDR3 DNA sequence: TGTGCCAGCAGCTTGTCCCTCGTGCAGGCAACCTATGGCTACACCTTC. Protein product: CASSLSLVQATYGYTF.

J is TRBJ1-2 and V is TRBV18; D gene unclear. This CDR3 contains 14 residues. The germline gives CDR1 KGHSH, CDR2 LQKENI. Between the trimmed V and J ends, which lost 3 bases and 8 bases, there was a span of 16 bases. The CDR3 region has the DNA TGTGCCAGCTCACCGACGACATCGACGGGAGGCTACACCTTC. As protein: CASSPTTSTGGYTF.

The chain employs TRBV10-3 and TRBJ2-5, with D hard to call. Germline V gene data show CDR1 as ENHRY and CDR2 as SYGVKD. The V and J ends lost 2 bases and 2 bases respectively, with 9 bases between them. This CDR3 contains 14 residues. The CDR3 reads CAISEQERQETQYF. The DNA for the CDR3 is TGTGCCATCAGTGAGCAGGAGCGACAAGAGACCCAGTACTTC.

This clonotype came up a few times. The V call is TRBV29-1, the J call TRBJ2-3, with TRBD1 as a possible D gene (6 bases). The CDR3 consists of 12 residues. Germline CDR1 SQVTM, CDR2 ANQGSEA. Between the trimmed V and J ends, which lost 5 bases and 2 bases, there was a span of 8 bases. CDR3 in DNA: TGCAGCGTTAAGGGGGTCACAGATACGCAGTATTTT. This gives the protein CSVKGVTDTQYF.

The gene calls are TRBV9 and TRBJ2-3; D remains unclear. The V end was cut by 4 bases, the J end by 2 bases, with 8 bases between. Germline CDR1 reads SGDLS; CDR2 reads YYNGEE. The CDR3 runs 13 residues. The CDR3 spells CASSTFFTDTQYF. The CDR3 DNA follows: TGTGCCAGCAGCACTTTTTTCACAGATACGCAGTATTTT.

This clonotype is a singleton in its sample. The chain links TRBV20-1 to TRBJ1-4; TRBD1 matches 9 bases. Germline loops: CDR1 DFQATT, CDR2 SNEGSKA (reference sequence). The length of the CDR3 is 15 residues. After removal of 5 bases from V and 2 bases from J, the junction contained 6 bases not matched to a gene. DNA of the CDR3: TGCAGTGCTCAACAGGGGGCAAGTACTAATGAAAAACTGTTTTTT. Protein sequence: CSAQQGASTNEKLFF.

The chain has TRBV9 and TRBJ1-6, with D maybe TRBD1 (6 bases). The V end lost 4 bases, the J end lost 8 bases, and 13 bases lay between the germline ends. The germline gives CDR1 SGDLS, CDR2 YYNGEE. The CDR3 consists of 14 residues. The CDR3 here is CASSYDRTDSPLHF. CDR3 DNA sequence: TGTGCCAGCAGCTACGACAGGACCGATTCACCCCTCCACTTT.